This entry features one TCR beta chain sequence. Its specificity is not known. The PCR contained 60 Vbeta and 13 Jbeta primers. In the authors' workflow: Some 12 million shared chains were among the roughly 78 million unique TCR beta chains that a later analysis counted. TCRdb's copy holds only in-frame clones and misses some; the assay was immunoSEQ multiplex PCR. V and J calls and clone size are copied from that table; D and trimming were computed from the DNA. The table records approximately 190,000 clones, approximately 81% of them present only once. This sample is part of a study of cytomegalovirus exposure and HLA in healthy donors. Findings and caveats of the study: There were reportedly fewer N-insertions in an Asian-associated ancestry cluster than the approximately 670-donor mean, in a later analysis. Earlier findings revealed that most TCR beta V segments proved productive either about 90% or about 30% of the time.

The CDR3 runs 14 residues. V shed 1 base and J shed 4 bases, with 11 bases lying between them. CDR1 is SGHTA and CDR2 is FQGNSA in the germline V gene. Sequenced material: PBMCs. The chain employs TRBV7-2 and TRBJ2-7; D is uncertain. The source of this sequence is a man over 45 in good health and CMV-seronegative. For the CDR3, the DNA is TGTGCCAGCAGCTTAGGGCCCGGGTGGTACGAGCAGTACTTC. This translates into CASSLGPGWYEQYF. Supplemented by reference TRBV7-2 and TRBJ2-7, the full variable domain reads GAGVSQSPSNKVTEKGKDVELRCDPISGHTALYWYRQSLGQGLEFLIYFQGNSAPDKSGLPSDRFSAERTGGSVSTLTIQRTQQEDSAVYLCASSLGPGWYEQYFGPGTRLTVT.